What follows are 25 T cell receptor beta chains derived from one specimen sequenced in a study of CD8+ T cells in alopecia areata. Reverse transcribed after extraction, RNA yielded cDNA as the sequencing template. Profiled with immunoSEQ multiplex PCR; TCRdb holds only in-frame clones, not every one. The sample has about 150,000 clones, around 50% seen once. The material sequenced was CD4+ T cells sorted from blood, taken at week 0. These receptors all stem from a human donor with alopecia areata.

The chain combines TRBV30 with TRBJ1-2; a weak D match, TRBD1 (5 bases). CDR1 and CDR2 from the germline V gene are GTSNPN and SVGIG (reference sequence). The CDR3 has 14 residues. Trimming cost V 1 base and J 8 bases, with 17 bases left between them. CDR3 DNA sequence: TGTGCCTGGAGTGGCGGGGCCGGCGTCGGAGGCTACACCTTC. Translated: CAWSGGAGVGGYTF.

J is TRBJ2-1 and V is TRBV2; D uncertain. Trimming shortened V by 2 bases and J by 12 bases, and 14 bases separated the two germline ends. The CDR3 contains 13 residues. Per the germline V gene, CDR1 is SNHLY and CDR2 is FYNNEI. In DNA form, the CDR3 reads TGTGCCAGCAGTGAACTGAGCTCCCTGGGGCAGTTCTTC. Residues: CASSELSSLGQFF. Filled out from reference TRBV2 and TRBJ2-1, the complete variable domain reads EPEVTQTPSHQVTQMGQEVILRCVPISNHLYFYWYRQILGQKVEFLVSFYNNEISEKSEIFDDQFSVERPDGSNFTLKIRSTKLEDSAMYFCASSELSSLGQFFGPGTRLTVL.

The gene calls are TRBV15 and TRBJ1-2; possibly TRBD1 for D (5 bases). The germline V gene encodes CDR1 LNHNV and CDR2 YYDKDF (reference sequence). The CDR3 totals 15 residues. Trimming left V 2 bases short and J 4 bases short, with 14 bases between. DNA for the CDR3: TGTGCCACCAGCAGACAAACCGGGACCATCTATGGCTACACCTTC. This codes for CATSRQTGTIYGYTF.

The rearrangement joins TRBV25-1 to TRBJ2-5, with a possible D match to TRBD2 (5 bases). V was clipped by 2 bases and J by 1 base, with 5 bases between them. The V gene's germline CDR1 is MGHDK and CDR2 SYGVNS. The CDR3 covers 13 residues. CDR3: CASSEEGQETQYF. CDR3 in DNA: TGTGCCAGCAGTGAAGAGGGCCAAGAGACCCAGTACTTC.

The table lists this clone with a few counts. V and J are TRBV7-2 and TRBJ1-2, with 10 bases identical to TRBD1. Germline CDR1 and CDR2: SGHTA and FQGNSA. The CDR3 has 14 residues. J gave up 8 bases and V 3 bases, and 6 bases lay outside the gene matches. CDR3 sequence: CASSFGDRGGGYTF. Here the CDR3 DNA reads TGTGCCAGCAGCTTCGGGGACAGGGGCGGAGGCTACACCTTC.

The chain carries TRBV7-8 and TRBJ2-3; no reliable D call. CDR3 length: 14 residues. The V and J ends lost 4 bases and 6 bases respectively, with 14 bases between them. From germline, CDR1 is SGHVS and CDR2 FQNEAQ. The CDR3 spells CASSSLSGWDTQYF. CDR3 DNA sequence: TGTGCCAGCAGCTCCCTCTCGGGTTGGGATACGCAGTATTTT. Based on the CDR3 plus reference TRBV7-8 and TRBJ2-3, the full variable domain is GAGVSQSPRYKVAKRGQDVALRCDPISGHVSLFWYQQALGQGPEFLTYFQNEAQLDKSGLPSDRFFAERPEGSVSTLKIQRTQQEDSAVYLCASSSLSGWDTQYFGPGTRLTVL.

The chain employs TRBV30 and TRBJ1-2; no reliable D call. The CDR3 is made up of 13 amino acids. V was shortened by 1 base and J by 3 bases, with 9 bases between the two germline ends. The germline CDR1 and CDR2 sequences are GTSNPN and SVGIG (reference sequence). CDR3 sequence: CAWSAGIYYGYTF. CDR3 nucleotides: TGTGCCTGGAGTGCCGGGATTTACTATGGCTACACCTTC.

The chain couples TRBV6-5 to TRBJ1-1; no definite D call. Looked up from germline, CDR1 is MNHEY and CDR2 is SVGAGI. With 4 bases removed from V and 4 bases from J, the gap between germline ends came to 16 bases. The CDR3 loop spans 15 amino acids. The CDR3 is CASSSPTIVGTEAFF. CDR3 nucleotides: TGTGCCAGCAGTTCCCCGACAATAGTCGGCACTGAAGCTTTCTTT.

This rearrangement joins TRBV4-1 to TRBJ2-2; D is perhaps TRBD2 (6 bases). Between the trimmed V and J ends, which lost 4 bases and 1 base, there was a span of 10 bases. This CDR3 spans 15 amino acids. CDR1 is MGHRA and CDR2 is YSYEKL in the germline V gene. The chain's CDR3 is CASSPRGGNTGELFF. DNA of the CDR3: TGCGCCAGCAGCCCGCGGGGAGGGAACACCGGGGAGCTGTTTTTT.

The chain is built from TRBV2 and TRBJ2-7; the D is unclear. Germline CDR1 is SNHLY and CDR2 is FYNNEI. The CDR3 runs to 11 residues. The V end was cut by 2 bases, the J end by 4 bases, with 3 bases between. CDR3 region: CASSERYEQYF. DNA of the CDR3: TGTGCCAGCAGTGAACGGTACGAGCAGTACTTC.

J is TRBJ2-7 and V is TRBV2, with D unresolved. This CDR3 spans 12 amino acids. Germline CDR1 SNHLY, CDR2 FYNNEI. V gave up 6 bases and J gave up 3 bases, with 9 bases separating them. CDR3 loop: CASSTTVYEQYF. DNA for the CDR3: TGTGCCAGCAGCACCACAGTCTACGAGCAGTACTTC.

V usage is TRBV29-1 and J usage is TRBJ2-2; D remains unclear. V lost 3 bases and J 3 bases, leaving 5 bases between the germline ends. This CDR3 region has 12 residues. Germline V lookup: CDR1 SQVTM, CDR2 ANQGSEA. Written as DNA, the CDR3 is TGCAGCGTTGACAGTTACACCGGGGAGCTGTTTTTT. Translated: CSVDSYTGELFF.

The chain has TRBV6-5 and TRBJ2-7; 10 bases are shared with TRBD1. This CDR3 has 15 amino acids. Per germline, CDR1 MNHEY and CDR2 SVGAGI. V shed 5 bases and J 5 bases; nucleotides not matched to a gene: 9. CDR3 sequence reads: CASSLRDRGRNEQYF. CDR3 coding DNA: TGTGCCAGCAGTCTCCGGGACAGGGGTCGAAACGAGCAGTACTTC.

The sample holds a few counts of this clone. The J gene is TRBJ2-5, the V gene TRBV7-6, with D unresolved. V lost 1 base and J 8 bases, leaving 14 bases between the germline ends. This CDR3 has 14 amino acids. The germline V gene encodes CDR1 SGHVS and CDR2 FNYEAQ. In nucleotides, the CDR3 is TGTGCCAGCAGCTTAGGCCACCTCGAGCGAACCCAGTACTTC. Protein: CASSLGHLERTQYF.

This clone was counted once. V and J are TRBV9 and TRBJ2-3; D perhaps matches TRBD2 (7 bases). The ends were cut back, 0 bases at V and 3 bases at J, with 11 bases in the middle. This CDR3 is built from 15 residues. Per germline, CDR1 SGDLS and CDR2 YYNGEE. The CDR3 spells CASSVAGGLTDTQYF. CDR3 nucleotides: TGTGCCAGCAGCGTAGCCGGGGGGCTGACAGATACGCAGTATTTT.

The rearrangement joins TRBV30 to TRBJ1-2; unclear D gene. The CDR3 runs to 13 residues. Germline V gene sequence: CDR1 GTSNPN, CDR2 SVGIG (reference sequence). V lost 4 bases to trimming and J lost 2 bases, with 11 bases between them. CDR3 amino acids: CAWTQDANYGYTF. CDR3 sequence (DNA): TGTGCCTGGACCCAGGACGCAAACTATGGCTACACCTTC.

The CDR3 protein is CASSPTWDSRTETQYF. The CDR3 DNA sequence: TGCGCCAGCAGCCCGACCTGGGACAGTAGAACGGAGACCCAGTACTTC. V is TRBV5-1 and J is TRBJ2-5, with TRBD1 matching over 7 bases. The CDR3 length is 16 residues. V was pared by 4 bases and J by 5 bases, with 14 bases of the junction left unmatched. Per the germline V gene, CDR1 is SGHRS and CDR2 is YFSETQ. Complete variable domain (other parts from reference TRBV5-1 and TRBJ2-5): KAGVTQTPRYLIKTRGQQVTLSCSPISGHRSVSWYQQTPGQGLQFLFEYFSETQRNKGNFPGRFSGRQFSNSRSEMNVSTLELGDSALYLCASSPTWDSRTETQYFGPGTRLLVL.

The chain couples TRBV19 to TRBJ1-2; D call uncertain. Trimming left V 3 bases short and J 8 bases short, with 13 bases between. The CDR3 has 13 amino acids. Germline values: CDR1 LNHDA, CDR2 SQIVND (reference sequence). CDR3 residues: CASSIGEPLGYTF. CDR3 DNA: TGTGCCAGTAGTATCGGAGAGCCTCTGGGCTACACCTTC.

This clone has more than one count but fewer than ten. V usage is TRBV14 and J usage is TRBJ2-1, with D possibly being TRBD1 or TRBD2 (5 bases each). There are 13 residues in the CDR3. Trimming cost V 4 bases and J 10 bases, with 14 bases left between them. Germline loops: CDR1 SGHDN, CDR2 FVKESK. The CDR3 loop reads CASSPQPGREQFF. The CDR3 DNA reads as TGTGCCAGCAGCCCGCAACCGGGGCGAGAGCAGTTCTTC.

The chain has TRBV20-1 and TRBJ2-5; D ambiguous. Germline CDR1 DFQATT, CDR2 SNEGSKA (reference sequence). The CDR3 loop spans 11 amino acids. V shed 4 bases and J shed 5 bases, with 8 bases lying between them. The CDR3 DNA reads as TGCAGTGCTACCCACCGGGAGACCCAGTACTTC. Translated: CSATHRETQYF.

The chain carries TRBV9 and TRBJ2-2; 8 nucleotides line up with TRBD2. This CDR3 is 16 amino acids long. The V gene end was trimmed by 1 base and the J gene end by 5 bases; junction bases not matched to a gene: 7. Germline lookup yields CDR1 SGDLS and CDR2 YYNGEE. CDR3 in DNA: TGTGCCAGCAGCGTACAAAGCGGGGGAGGTACCGGGGAGCTGTTTTTT. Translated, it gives CASSVQSGGGTGELFF.

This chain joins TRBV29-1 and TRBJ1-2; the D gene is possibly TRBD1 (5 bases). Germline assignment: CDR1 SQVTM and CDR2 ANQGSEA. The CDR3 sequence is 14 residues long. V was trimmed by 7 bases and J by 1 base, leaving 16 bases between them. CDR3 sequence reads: CSATPGRGNYGYTF. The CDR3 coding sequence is TGCAGCGCTACACCTGGGAGGGGTAACTATGGCTACACCTTC.

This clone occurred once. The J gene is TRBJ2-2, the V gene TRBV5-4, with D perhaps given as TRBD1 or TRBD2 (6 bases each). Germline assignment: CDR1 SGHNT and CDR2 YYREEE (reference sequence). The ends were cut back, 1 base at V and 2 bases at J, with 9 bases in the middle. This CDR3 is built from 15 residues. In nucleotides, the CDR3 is TGTGCCAGCAGCTTGCTCGGGGGCAACACCGGGGAGCTGTTTTTT. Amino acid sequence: CASSLLGGNTGELFF.

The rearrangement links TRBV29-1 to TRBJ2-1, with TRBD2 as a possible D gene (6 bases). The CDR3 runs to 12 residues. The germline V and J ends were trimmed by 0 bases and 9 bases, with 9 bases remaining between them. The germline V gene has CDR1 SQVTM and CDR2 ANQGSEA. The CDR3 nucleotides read TGCAGCGTTGAAGAGCCGGGGGTTGAGCAGTTCTTC. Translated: CSVEEPGVEQFF.

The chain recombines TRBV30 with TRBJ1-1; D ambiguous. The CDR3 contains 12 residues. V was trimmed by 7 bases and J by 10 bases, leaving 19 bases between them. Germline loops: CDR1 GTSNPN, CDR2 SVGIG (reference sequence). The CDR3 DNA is TGTGCCTCCCCGAGCCCTGTTCGGGGAGCTTTCTTT. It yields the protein CASPSPVRGAFF.